This is a list of T cell receptor beta chains from one sample in a study of shared clonotypes between healthy human individuals. Generated by immunoSEQ multiplex PCR, the TCRdb table keeps only in-frame clones and is missing some. Of over a million clones listed, more than 65% are singletons. The sequenced sample consisted of memory CD4+ T cells sorted from blood. All receptors derive from a man aged 18 to 35 in good health. The CDR3 runs from the conserved cysteine through the conserved F or W. D genes are given only for firm matches. Expanded clones are given a class, and other clones once, few, many or no size at all.

j_call,v_call,clone_size,d_call,cdr3_nt,cdr3_aa
TRBJ2-1,TRBV5-6,-,-,TGTGCCAGCACCACTTGGGATCGCGGGTCCTACAATGAGCAGTTCTTC,CASTTWDRGSYNEQFF
TRBJ1-4,TRBV5-6,-,-,TGTGCCAGCAGCTTGAGGAGAGTGACTAATGAAAAACTGTTTTTT,CASSLRRVTNEKLFF
TRBJ1-6,TRBV7-8,few,-,TGTGCCAGCAGCTTAGTTTCCACGGGGTATTGGTCACCCCTCCACTTT,CASSLVSTGYWSPLHF
TRBJ1-1,TRBV10-2,-,TRBD1,TGCGCCAGTTGGCAGGGGGGATCCATGAACACTGAAGCTTTCTTT,CASWQGGSMNTEAFF
TRBJ2-2,TRBV15,-,-,TGTGCCACCAGCAGAGATTCCCCCGGCACGAACACCGGGGAGCTGTTTTTT,CATSRDSPGTNTGELFF
TRBJ1-1,TRBV2,-,-,TGTGCCAGCAATGGAGGGATGAACACTGAAGCTTTCTTT,CASNGGMNTEAFF
TRBJ2-2,TRBV7-2,-,-,TGTGCCAGCAGCGTCGGGGGTACTACCGGGGAGCTGTTTTTT,CASSVGGTTGELFF
TRBJ2-1,TRBV29-1,-,-,TGCAGCGTGGAGTCCTTTGAGCAGTTCTTC,CSVESFEQFF
TRBJ2-5,TRBV6-5,-,TRBD1,TGTGCCAGCACTCCTACAGGGGGCAAAAAAGAGACCCAGTACTTC,CASTPTGGKKETQYF
TRBJ2-7,TRBV6-5,few,TRBD1,TGTGCCAGCACCCGGGACAGGTTTTCCTACGAGCAGTACTTC,CASTRDRFSYEQYF
TRBJ2-3,TRBV10-1,once,-,TGCGCCAGCAGTGAGTCGACAGGCGATGCAGATACGCAGTATTTT,CASSESTGDADTQYF
TRBJ2-5,TRBV10-2,-,TRBD1,TGCGCCAGCAGTGATAGGGACAGGGTGAAAGAGACCCAGTACTTC,CASSDRDRVKETQYF
TRBJ1-5,TRBV5-6,-,-,TGTGCCAGCAGCCAATCGGGGGGTAATCAGCCCCAGCATTTT,CASSQSGGNQPQHF
TRBJ2-5,TRBV29-1,once,TRBD2,TGCAGCGTTAGACTAGCGGGGGTCCAAGAGACCCAGTACTTC,CSVRLAGVQETQYF
TRBJ2-2,TRBV5-5,-,TRBD1,TGTGCCAGCAGACCCGGACAGGTGCCCACCGGGGAGCTGTTTTTT,CASRPGQVPTGELFF
TRBJ1-2,TRBV18,-,-,TGTGCCAGCTCACGACCCGAGGATAATGGCTACACCTTC,CASSRPEDNGYTF
TRBJ2-5,TRBV7-7,-,TRBD2,TGTGCTAGCAGCTTCACGGGGGGAGAGACCCAGTACTTC,CASSFTGGETQYF
TRBJ2-3,TRBV30,once,-,TGTGCCTGGGGCGACTGGGACTCAGATACGCAGTATTTT,CAWGDWDSDTQYF
TRBJ2-7,TRBV28,-,TRBD1,TGTGCCAGCACCCGGGACAGGGGTTTTTCAAGCGGGTCCTACGAGCAGTACTTC,CASTRDRGFSSGSYEQYF
TRBJ1-1,TRBV7-8,-,-,TGTGCCAGCAGTCCCGGGACGGTGAACACTGAAGCTTTCTTT,CASSPGTVNTEAFF
TRBJ2-1,TRBV5-1,-,TRBD2,TGCGCCAGCAGCCCCATAGCGGGGGGAAGTAACAATGAGCAGTTCTTC,CASSPIAGGSNNEQFF
TRBJ2-5,TRBV30,-,-,TGTGCCTGGAGTGCTGGAGGTCTGGAGACCCAGTACTTC,CAWSAGGLETQYF
TRBJ2-7,TRBV6-1,few,-,TGTGCCAGCAGTGAAGGTTGGGAGCAGTACTTC,CASSEGWEQYF
TRBJ2-2,TRBV2,once,TRBD1,TGTGCCAGCAGTGAATATGGGGCGACAGGGTTTTCGGACACCGGGGAGCTGTTTTTT,CASSEYGATGFSDTGELFF
TRBJ2-7,TRBV6-6,-,-,TGTGCCAGCAGGACCCCTGACGGAACCTACGAGCAGTACTTC,CASRTPDGTYEQYF
TRBJ1-1,TRBV23-1,once,-,TGCGCCAGCAGTCCCCGGGTGAGGGTACCGTTGAACACTGAAGCTTTCTTT,CASSPRVRVPLNTEAFF
TRBJ1-6,TRBV9,-,TRBD1,TGTGCCAGCAGCGGACAGACCGGGACAGGGGGTACATCACCCCTCCACTTT,CASSGQTGTGGTSPLHF
TRBJ2-3,TRBV5-6,-,TRBD1,TGTGCCAGCAGCTGGACAGGGGTCGCAGATACGCAGTATTTT,CASSWTGVADTQYF
TRBJ2-7,TRBV7-2,-,-,TGTGCCAGCAGCTTAGCGATAGGGGTGGTGTACGAGCAGTACTTC,CASSLAIGVVYEQYF
TRBJ2-1,TRBV30,-,-,TGCGCCTGGAGTGGGGGGCCTAGAATGCCCCCGGGGTTCTTC,CAWSGGPRMPPGFF
TRBJ2-3,TRBV19,-,TRBD2,TGTGCCAGTAGTATCGGATCTAGCGGGCGGAGCGGCACAGATACGCAGTATTTT,CASSIGSSGRSGTDTQYF
TRBJ1-5,TRBV30,-,-,TGTGCCTGGAGGGGCCCGGATAGCAATCAGCCCCAGCATTTT,CAWRGPDSNQPQHF
TRBJ2-7,TRBV11-2,-,-,TGTGCCAGCAGCTTCGGGGACGGTTTCTACGAGCAGTACTTC,CASSFGDGFYEQYF
TRBJ1-2,TRBV30,-,-,TGTGCCTGGAGGGAGGGAAGGAATGGCTACACCTTC,CAWREGRNGYTF
TRBJ2-7,TRBV30,-,-,TGTGCCTGGAGTTCGGGACACCCCAGCTACGAGCAGTACTTC,CAWSSGHPSYEQYF
TRBJ2-7,TRBV5-8,-,-,TGTGCCAGCAGCTTGGTACGGAACCCGGACGAGCAGTACTTC,CASSLVRNPDEQYF
TRBJ1-2,TRBV7-9,many,TRBD1,TGTGCCAGCAGCTTAGAGGGCAGGGGGCCTGGCTACACCTTC,CASSLEGRGPGYTF
TRBJ1-5,TRBV15,-,-,TGTGCCACCAGCAGAGATGTATCGGGATCCCAGCATTTT,CATSRDVSGSQHF
TRBJ2-5,TRBV5-4,few,TRBD1,TGTGCCAGCAGCTCCCCAACAGGGGGAAGTCAAGAGACCCAGTACTTC,CASSSPTGGSQETQYF